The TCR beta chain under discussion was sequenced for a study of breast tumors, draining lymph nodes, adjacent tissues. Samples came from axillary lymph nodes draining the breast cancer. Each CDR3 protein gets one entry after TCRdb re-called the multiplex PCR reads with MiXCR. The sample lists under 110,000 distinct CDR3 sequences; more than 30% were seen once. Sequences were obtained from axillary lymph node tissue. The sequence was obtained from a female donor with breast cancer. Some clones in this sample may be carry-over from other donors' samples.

The CDR3 sequence: CSAMWGDRPNSPLHF. CDR3 coding DNA: TGCAGTGCTATGTGGGGAGACAGACCTAATTCACCCCTCCACTTT. V gene TRBV20-1 combines with J gene TRBJ1-6, with a weak D call TRBD1 (5 bases). Trimming left V 4 bases short and J 6 bases short, with 16 bases between. The CDR3 loop spans 15 amino acids. CDR1 and CDR2 (germline): DFQATT, SNEGSKA (reference sequence).